The 8 T cell receptor beta chains below all came from one sample that was sequenced in a study of T cell repertoires in ileal Crohn's disease. As to time point: proximal margin of the surgical specimen (macroscopically non-inflamed). The assay was immunoSEQ multiplex PCR, and TCRdb's table has in-frame clones only and misses some. The table lists approximately 7,000 clones, roughly 74% of them singletons. Sequencing was performed on ileal tissue. These receptors all come from an adult with Crohn's disease.

The chain combines TRBV27 with TRBJ2-3, with 9 bases aligning to TRBD2. CDR1 and CDR2 from the germline V gene are MNHEY and SMNVEV (reference sequence). J was trimmed by 5 bases and V by 5 bases; bases with no gene match: 5. CDR3 size: 14 residues. The CDR3 sequence: CASSPLLAGDTQYF. CDR3 DNA: TGTGCCAGCAGTCCGCTACTAGCGGGAGATACGCAGTATTTT.

The V and J genes are TRBV6-1 and TRBJ2-7; D tentatively fits TRBD1 or TRBD2 (5 bases each). Germline CDR1 is MNHNS and CDR2 is SASEGT. With 8 bases removed from V and 5 bases from J, the gap between germline ends came to 22 bases. The CDR3 totals 15 residues. The CDR3 coding sequence is TGTGCCAGCCAAATTAGCACAGGACTCCCCGACGAGCAGTACTTC. This sequence encodes CASQISTGLPDEQYF.

This clone was detected a few times. CDR3 amino acids: CASSVLGGMNTEAFF. CDR3 in DNA: TGTGCCAGCAGCGTACTCGGGGGCATGAACACTGAAGCTTTCTTT. The chain employs TRBV9 and TRBJ1-1, with D perhaps TRBD1 (6 bases). Germline CDR1 reads SGDLS; CDR2 reads YYNGEE. Between the trimmed V and J ends, which lost 1 base and 0 bases, there was a span of 10 bases. The CDR3 has 15 residues.

This clone has a handful of counts. The chain carries TRBV7-2 and TRBJ1-2; unclear D gene. The CDR3 consists of 15 residues. The germline V gene has CDR1 SGHTA and CDR2 FQGNSA. V was clipped by 1 base and J by 6 bases, with 15 bases between them. The CDR3 DNA reads TGTGCCAGCAGCTTAGTTGGCGGTGCGTTGAATGGCTACACCTTC. Translating it yields CASSLVGGALNGYTF. Full variable domain (outside the CDR3, taken from reference TRBV7-2 and TRBJ1-2): GAGVSQSPSNKVTEKGKDVELRCDPISGHTALYWYRQSLGQGLEFLIYFQGNSAPDKSGLPSDRFSAERTGGSVSTLTIQRTQQEDSAVYLCASSLVGGALNGYTFGSGTRLTVV.

The genes are TRBV9 and TRBJ1-1; a weak D match, TRBD1 (5 bases). The V and J ends lost 4 bases and 0 bases respectively, with 19 bases between them. The CDR3 is 17 amino acids. Per germline, CDR1 SGDLS and CDR2 YYNGEE. The CDR3 reads CASSPRWDGAMNTEAFF. The CDR3 DNA follows: TGTGCCAGCAGCCCGAGGTGGGACGGAGCAATGAACACTGAAGCTTTCTTT.

V usage is TRBV7-6 and J usage is TRBJ2-2; TRBD2 might be the D (7 bases). The V end lost 8 bases, the J end lost 5 bases, and 18 bases lay between the germline ends. The CDR3 has 15 residues. Germline V gives CDR1 SGHVS, CDR2 FNYEAQ. CDR3 residues: CASLQGTKMTGELFF. CDR3 bases: TGTGCCAGCCTCCAGGGGACTAAAATGACCGGGGAGCTGTTTTTT.

The sample holds one count of this clone. This chain joins TRBV2 and TRBJ1-1, with 7 bases matching TRBD1. Germline assignment: CDR1 SNHLY and CDR2 FYNNEI. This CDR3 comprises 15 residues. V lost 7 bases to trimming and J lost 4 bases; unmatched junction nucleotides: 12. CDR3 sequence: CASKKEQGKGTEAFF. The DNA for the CDR3 is TGTGCCAGCAAAAAGGAACAGGGGAAGGGCACTGAAGCTTTCTTT.

CDR3 sequence (DNA): TGTGCCAGCAGTTACACCTCGAACTATGGCTACACCTTC. Translating it yields CASSYTSNYGYTF. The chain links TRBV6-5 to TRBJ1-2; no clear D. Per germline, CDR1 MNHEY and CDR2 SVGAGI. Between the trimmed V and J ends, which lost 2 bases and 2 bases, there was a span of 6 bases. The CDR3 runs to 13 residues.